This TCR beta chain stems from a study of beta chain features in type 1 diabetes. The CDR3 runs to 20 residues. V lost 0 bases to trimming and J lost 6 bases; unmatched junction nucleotides: 15. Germline values: CDR1 SGHAT, CDR2 FQNNGV. The sequenced template was cDNA made from the entire isolated RNA. Stem cell-like memory T cell samples were sequenced, and they averaged about 920,000 reads. Data came from immunoSEQ multiplex PCR; TCRdb stores just in-frame clones and leaves some out. The table shows about 15,000 clones, with just over 70% occurring only once. Overall study results and limits: Type 1 diabetes patients had moderately but significantly shorter TCRB CDR3s in all four CD4+ subsets.

This clone turned up a few times. The target antigen is unknown. Material for sequencing was stem cell memory CD4+ T cells from blood. The TCR sequence derives from a man aged 25-45 years with type 1 diabetes. The chain employs TRBV11-2 and TRBJ2-4; the match to TRBD2 covers 12 bases. The CDR3 region has the DNA TGTGCCAGCAGCTTAGAAATGGGGCTGCTAGCGGGGGGGCCCGGAAACATTCAGTACTTC. Amino acid sequence: CASSLEMGLLAGGPGNIQYF.